This TCR beta chain derives from a study of T cell repertoires in cytomegalovirus infection. Study overall: Based on public TCR beta signatures, there were indications of CMV infection and of a matching HLA type.

This clonotype was found a few times. Its antigen is still unknown. Study observations and caveats: Dominating the ex vivo response were TCR beta clonotypes that were CMV-specific and HLA-C-restricted. Summed frequency of shared TCR beta families picked out CMV carriers who also had the relevant HLA.

CDR1 is SGHNT and CDR2 is YYREEE in the germline V gene (reference sequence). The CDR3 has 14 amino acids. V dropped 4 bases and J dropped 8; count of bases not matched to a gene: 10. Using its own MiXCR run on the reads, TCRdb lists one record per CDR3 protein. The table records just over 300,000 distinct CDR3 sequences, 15% to 20% of them present only once. The receptor was derived from a human donor in good health (CMV status not recorded). Some clones in this sample may be carry-over from other donors' samples. Sequenced material: PBMCs. The chain couples TRBV5-4 to TRBJ2-3, with 7 bases matching TRBD2. As DNA, the CDR3 is TGTGCCAGCAGCCTACGGGAGGCTAGCGCTACGCAGTATTTT. Protein sequence: CASSLREASATQYF. The full variable domain, with the rest looked up from reference TRBV5-4 and TRBJ2-3, is ETGVTQSPTHLIKTRGQQVTLRCSSQSGHNTVSWYQQALGQGPQFIFQYYREEENGRGNFPPRFSGLQFPNYSSELNVNALELDDSALYLCASSLREASATQYFGPGTRLTVL.